The entry that follows covers one TCR beta chain sequence. Its cognate antigen is unknown. Profiled with immunoSEQ multiplex PCR; TCRdb holds only in-frame clones, not every one. The sample lists some 25,000 clones, around nine tenths occurring once. This entry belongs to a study of lymphopenia after photon versus proton radiotherapy. General observations from the study: Oligoclonal CD8+ Temra expansion after nadir drove photon patients' diversity drop. Proton therapy kept repertoires fairly stable, unlike photons, which gained effector/memory cells. Post-nadir TCR diversity decline inversely tracked overall survival among those who died. Better survival with proton therapy was suggested as possible, not demonstrated.

The sequenced sample was peripheral blood, obtained from a patient treated with photon-based radiotherapy. This sequence was found in a woman aged 50 to 60 with cholangiocarcinoma.

In nucleotides, the CDR3 is TGTGCCAGCAGCGTAGTTAGCGGGGGATTGAACGAGCAGTACTTC. Translating it yields CASSVVSGGLNEQYF. The rearrangement uses TRBV9 and TRBJ2-7; 9 bases line up with TRBD2. With V trimmed by 0 bases and J by 5 bases, 6 bases remained unmatched. Germline V gene sequence: CDR1 SGDLS, CDR2 YYNGEE. The CDR3 spans 15 residues. The entire variable domain, with the rest obtained from reference TRBV9 and TRBJ2-7, is as follows: DSGVTQTPKHLITATGQRVTLRCSPRSGDLSVYWYQQSLDQGLQFLIQYYNGEERAKGNILERFSAQQFPDLHSELNLSSLELGDSALYFCASSVVSGGLNEQYFGPGTRLTVT.